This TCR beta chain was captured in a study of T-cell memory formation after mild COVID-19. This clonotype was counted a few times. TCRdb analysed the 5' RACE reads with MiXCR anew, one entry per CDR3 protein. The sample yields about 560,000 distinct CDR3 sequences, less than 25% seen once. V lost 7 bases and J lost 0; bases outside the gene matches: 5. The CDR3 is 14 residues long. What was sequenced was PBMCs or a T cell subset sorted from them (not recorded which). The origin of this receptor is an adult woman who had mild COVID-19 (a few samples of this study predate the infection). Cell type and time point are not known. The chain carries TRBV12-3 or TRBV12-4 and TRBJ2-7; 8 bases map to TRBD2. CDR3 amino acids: CASTQLAASYEQYF. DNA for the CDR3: TGTGCCAGCACCCAACTAGCGGCCTCCTACGAGCAGTACTTC.